Listed below are T cell receptor beta chains from one sample, sequenced in a study of OX40 agonist ivuxolimab in advanced cancers. Here immunoSEQ multiplex PCR was the method, and the copy in TCRdb shows in-frame clones only, minus some. Of about 70,000 clones listed, 81% are singletons. Sequencing was performed on CD4+ or CD8+ T cells sorted from blood, taken in a trial of the OX40 agonist ivuxolimab. These receptors came from an adult with an advanced solid tumor such as melanoma, head and neck, liver or kidney cancer. The CDR3 runs from the conserved cysteine through the conserved F or W. The D gene is left open where the match is weak. Size tells how often a clone was seen (once, few, many) or the class of an expanded clone, and some rows leave it out.

abundance | d_gene | j_gene | v_gene | CDR3aa | CDR3nt
NA | NA | TRBJ2-2 | TRBV5-8 | CASSLPGTTNTGELFF | TGTGCCAGCAGCTTGCCCGGGACAACGAACACCGGGGAGCTGTTTTTT
NA | NA | TRBJ2-3 | TRBV5-1 | CASSLASGARTDTQYF | TGCGCCAGCAGCTTGGCCTCCGGGGCCCGCACAGATACGCAGTATTTT
NA | NA | TRBJ2-7 | TRBV27 | CASSWMRPNWEQYF | TGTGCCAGCAGTTGGATGAGGCCCAACTGGGAGCAGTACTTC
NA | NA | TRBJ1-2 | TRBV28 | CASSLQYYGYTF | TGTGCCAGCAGTTTACAGTACTATGGCTACACCTTC
NA | NA | TRBJ2-5 | TRBV5-3 | CARSPTGAQETQYF | TGTGCCAGAAGTCCCACGGGAGCCCAAGAGACCCAGTACTTC
NA | NA | TRBJ1-4 | TRBV6-6 | CASSYSLTNEKLFF | TGTGCCAGCAGTTATTCCTTGACTAATGAAAAACTGTTTTTT
once | TRBD2 | TRBJ2-1 | TRBV5-6 | CASSFYGTSAPNEQFF | TGTGCCAGCAGCTTCTACGGGACTAGTGCACCGAATGAGCAGTTCTTC
NA | NA | TRBJ2-7 | TRBV18 | CASSPYTGFGSYEQYF | TGTGCCAGCTCACCATATACGGGGTTTGGATCCTACGAGCAGTACTTC
NA | NA | TRBJ1-2 | TRBV19 | CASTSGQINYGYTF | TGTGCCAGTACCTCCGGACAGATCAACTATGGCTACACCTTC
NA | TRBD1 | TRBJ1-4 | TRBV19 | CASRKFQGAPANEKLFF | TGTGCCAGTAGGAAGTTCCAGGGGGCGCCGGCTAATGAAAAACTGTTTTTT
NA | TRBD2 | TRBJ2-1 | TRBV29-1 | CSVGTSGSQGNEQFF | TGCAGCGTTGGAACTAGCGGTTCCCAAGGGAATGAGCAGTTCTTC
NA | NA | TRBJ1-1 | TRBV5-4 | CASSLNTEAFF | TGTGCCAGCAGCCTTAACACTGAAGCTTTCTTT
NA | NA | TRBJ1-4 | TRBV19 | CASTDRRVREKLFF | TGTGCCAGTACCGACCGCCGGGTTCGAGAAAAACTGTTTTTT
NA | NA | TRBJ1-1 | TRBV29-1 | CSVTGQAKNTEAFF | TGCAGCGTGACGGGGCAGGCAAAGAACACTGAAGCTTTCTTT
NA | NA | TRBJ2-1 | TRBV18 | CASSRGLGLDEQFF | TGTGCCAGCTCACGTGGTTTAGGCCTCGATGAGCAGTTCTTC
NA | NA | TRBJ2-3 | TRBV6-5 | CASSTQGQSTDTQYF | TGTGCCAGCAGTACACAGGGCCAAAGCACAGATACGCAGTATTTT
NA | TRBD2 | TRBJ2-7 | TRBV27 | CASSSGTSGNSYEQYF | TGTGCCAGCAGTTCCGGGACTAGCGGGAACTCCTACGAGCAGTACTTC
NA | TRBD2 | TRBJ2-5 | TRBV5-1 | CASSSGLAGLETQYF | TGCGCCAGCAGCTCAGGACTAGCGGGCTTAGAGACCCAGTACTTC
NA | NA | TRBJ2-3 | TRBV6-1 | CASSESELTDTQYF | TGTGCCAGCAGTGAAAGCGAGCTAACAGATACGCAGTATTTT
NA | TRBD1 | TRBJ1-3 | TRBV5-1 | CASSLGQGDTIYF | TGCGCCAGCAGCTTGGGGCAGGGGGACACCATATATTTT
NA | NA | TRBJ1-2 | TRBV6-5 | CASSSGGGPNYGYTF | TGTGCCAGCAGCTCCGGGGGGGGCCCCAACTATGGCTACACCTTC
NA | NA | TRBJ2-2 | TRBV11-2 | CASSLVVGRGTGELFF | TGTGCCAGCAGCTTAGTGGTGGGTCGCGGCACCGGGGAGCTGTTTTTT
NA | NA | TRBJ1-2 | TRBV7-8 | CASSLELGINPYGYTF | TGTGCCAGCAGCTTAGAGTTGGGAATAAATCCTTATGGCTACACCTTC
NA | TRBD2 | TRBJ2-5 | TRBV5-1 | CASSLTGLPQETQYF | TGCGCCAGCAGCCTCACGGGACTACCACAAGAGACCCAGTACTTC
NA | NA | TRBJ2-6 | TRBV6-1 | CASSASGANVLTF | TGTGCCAGCAGCGCCTCTGGGGCCAACGTCCTGACTTTC
NA | NA | TRBJ2-3 | TRBV10-3 | CASQGPGTDTQYF | TGTGCCAGCCAGGGGCCTGGCACAGATACGCAGTATTTT
NA | NA | TRBJ1-2 | TRBV13 | CASSSRLDSFYGYTF | TGTGCCAGCAGCTCCCGCCTCGACAGCTTCTATGGCTACACCTTC
NA | NA | TRBJ2-6 | TRBV9 | CASSEIASGANVLTF | TGTGCCAGCAGTGAAATAGCGTCTGGGGCCAACGTCCTGACTTTC
NA | NA | TRBJ2-1 | TRBV5-4 | CASSRDRGLLTNEQFF | TGTGCCAGCAGCCGCGACCGGGGCCTCCTCACCAATGAGCAGTTCTTC
NA | NA | TRBJ1-4 | TRBV5-1 | CASSPLTTNEKLFF | TGCGCCAGCAGCCCCCTAACAACTAATGAAAAACTGTTTTTT
few | TRBD2 | TRBJ2-5 | TRBV7-9 | CASSLSAGGTTQYF | TGTGCCAGCAGCTTATCGGCGGGAGGGACGACCCAGTACTTC
NA | NA | TRBJ1-2 | TRBV5-1 | CASSLWIGSGNYGYTF | TGCGCCAGCAGCTTGTGGATTGGGAGTGGCAACTATGGCTACACCTTC
NA | NA | TRBJ2-1 | TRBV11-2 | CASSLAGNEQFF | TGTGCCAGCAGCTTAGCAGGAAATGAGCAGTTCTTC
NA | NA | TRBJ1-2 | TRBV7-8 | CASSLAAQARGYTF | TGTGCCAGCAGCTTAGCAGCGCAGGCGCGAGGCTACACCTTC
NA | TRBD1 | TRBJ1-5 | TRBV19 | CATTRGQPHNQPQHF | TGTGCTACTACGAGGGGACAGCCCCATAATCAGCCCCAGCATTTT
NA | NA | TRBJ2-5 | TRBV7-9 | CASSQGDQETQYF | TGTGCCAGCAGCCAGGGAGATCAAGAGACCCAGTACTTC
NA | TRBD1 | TRBJ2-5 | TRBV9 | CASSVGTGGGETQYF | TGTGCCAGCAGCGTAGGGACAGGTGGCGGGGAGACCCAGTACTTC
NA | TRBD1 | TRBJ2-2 | TRBV15 | CATSRDRTGNGELFF | TGTGCCACCAGCAGAGACCGGACAGGGAACGGGGAGCTGTTTTTT
NA | TRBD1 | TRBJ1-6 | TRBV7-9 | CASSPGGQGNSPLHF | TGTGCCAGCAGCCCAGGGGGACAGGGTAATTCACCCCTCCACTTT
NA | TRBD2 | TRBJ2-7 | TRBV29-1 | CSVKMGGSDTYEQYF | TGCAGCGTCAAAATGGGCGGGAGTGATACCTACGAGCAGTACTTC